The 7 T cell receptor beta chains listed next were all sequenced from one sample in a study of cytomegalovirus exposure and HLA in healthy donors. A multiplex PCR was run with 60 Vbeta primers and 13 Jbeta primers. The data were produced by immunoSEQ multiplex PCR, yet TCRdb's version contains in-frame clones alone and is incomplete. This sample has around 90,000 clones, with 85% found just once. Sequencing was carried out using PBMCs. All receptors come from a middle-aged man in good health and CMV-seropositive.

CDR3 sequence: CASSPMGGNTEAFF. CDR3 DNA sequence: TGTGCCAGCAGCCCGATGGGGGGGAACACTGAAGCTTTCTTT. The chain combines TRBV7-8 with TRBJ1-1; a possible D gene is TRBD1 (5 bases). This CDR3 has 14 amino acids. V was shortened by 5 bases and J by 1 base, with 11 bases between the two germline ends. Looked up from germline, CDR1 is SGHVS and CDR2 is FQNEAQ.

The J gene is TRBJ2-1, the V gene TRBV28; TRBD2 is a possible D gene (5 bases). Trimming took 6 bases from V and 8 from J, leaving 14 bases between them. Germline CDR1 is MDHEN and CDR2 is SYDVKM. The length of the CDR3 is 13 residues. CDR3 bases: TGTGCCAGCAGCATGACTAATCCCGATGAGCAGTTCTTC. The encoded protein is CASSMTNPDEQFF. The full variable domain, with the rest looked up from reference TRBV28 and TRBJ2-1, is DVKVTQSSRYLVKRTGEKVFLECVQDMDHENMFWYRQDPGLGLRLIYFSYDVKMKEKGDIPEGYSVSREKKERFSLILESASTNQTSMYLCASSMTNPDEQFFGPGTRLTVL.

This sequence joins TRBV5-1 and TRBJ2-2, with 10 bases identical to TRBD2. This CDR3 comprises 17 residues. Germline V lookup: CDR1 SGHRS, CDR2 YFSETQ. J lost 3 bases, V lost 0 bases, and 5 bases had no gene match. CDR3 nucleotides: TGCGCCAGCAGCTTGGTTCTAGCGGGGGCCTACACCGGGGAGCTGTTTTTT. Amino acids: CASSLVLAGAYTGELFF. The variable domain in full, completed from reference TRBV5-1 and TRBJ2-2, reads KAGVTQTPRYLIKTRGQQVTLSCSPISGHRSVSWYQQTPGQGLQFLFEYFSETQRNKGNFPGRFSGRQFSNSRSEMNVSTLELGDSALYLCASSLVLAGAYTGELFFGEGSRLTVL.

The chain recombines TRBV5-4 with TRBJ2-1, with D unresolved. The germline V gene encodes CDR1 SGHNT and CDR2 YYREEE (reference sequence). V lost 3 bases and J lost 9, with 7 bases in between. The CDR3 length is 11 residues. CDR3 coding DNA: TGTGCCAGCAGCTACAAGATTGAGCAGTTCTTC. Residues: CASSYKIEQFF.

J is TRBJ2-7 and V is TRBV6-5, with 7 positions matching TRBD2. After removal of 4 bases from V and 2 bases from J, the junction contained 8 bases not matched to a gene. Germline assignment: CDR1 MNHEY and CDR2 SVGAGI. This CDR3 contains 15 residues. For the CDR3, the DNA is TGTGCCAGCAGTTCGGCGAGCGGGATGCCCTACGAGCAGTACTTC. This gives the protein CASSSASGMPYEQYF.

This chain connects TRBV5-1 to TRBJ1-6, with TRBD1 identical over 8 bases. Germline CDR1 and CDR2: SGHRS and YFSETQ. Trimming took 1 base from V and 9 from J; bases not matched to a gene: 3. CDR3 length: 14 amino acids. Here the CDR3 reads CASSLLTGGSPLHF. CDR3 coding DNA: TGCGCCAGCAGCTTGCTTACAGGGGGTTCACCCCTCCACTTT.

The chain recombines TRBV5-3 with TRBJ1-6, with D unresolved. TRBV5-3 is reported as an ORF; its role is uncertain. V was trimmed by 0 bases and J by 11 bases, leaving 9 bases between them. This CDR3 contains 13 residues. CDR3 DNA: TGTGCCAGAAGCTTGGTTGGGCGGGCACCCCTCCACTTT. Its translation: CARSLVGRAPLHF.